A selection of T cell receptor beta chains follows, all from one sample in a study of response to subunit inactivated influenza vaccine. One entry per CDR3 protein, called by TCRdb with MiXCR from the RT-PCR reads. Of 450,000 to 700,000 distinct CDR3 sequences detected, 12% to 15% appear once; the ten largest clones hold around 10%. Sequencing used PBMCs from blood, obtained roughly 12 days after vaccination. The receptors here all came from a man aged 50 to 59 who received an inactivated influenza vaccine. CDR3s leave out the opening cysteine and the closing phenylalanine or tryptophan. The order of the fields is J gene, V gene, CDR3 protein.

J: TRBJ1-5
V: TRBV28
CDR3: ASRRGSGVGNQPQH

J: TRBJ2-4
V: TRBV6-2/TRBV6-3
CDR3: ASSGPGALPNIQY

J: TRBJ2-2
V: TRBV30
CDR3: AWWDRVTGELF

J: TRBJ2-5
V: TRBV5-1
CDR3: ASSPLAGLQETQY

J: TRBJ2-7
V: TRBV6-1
CDR3: ATRVDRNTYEQY

J: TRBJ1-6
V: TRBV28
CDR3: ASSLPGLPLH

J: TRBJ2-1
V: TRBV20-1
CDR3: SAREGGVRNEQF

J: TRBJ2-4
V: TRBV15
CDR3: ATSRDPPRAERNIQY

J: TRBJ1-1
V: TRBV4-3
CDR3: ASSQSDRSNTEAF

J: TRBJ1-1
V: TRBV29-1
CDR3: SVEEGTGGTEAF

J: TRBJ1-1
V: TRBV4-1
CDR3: ASSQDHLTAYTEAF

J: TRBJ2-7
V: TRBV7-2
CDR3: ASSLDGGAHEQY

J: TRBJ1-2
V: TRBV3-1
CDR3: ASSRQGADYGYT

J: TRBJ1-5
V: TRBV7-9
CDR3: ASSPQGGNQPQH

J: TRBJ2-5
V: TRBV12-3/TRBV12-4
CDR3: ASSLAALQETQY

J: TRBJ1-1
V: TRBV12-3/TRBV12-4
CDR3: ASGFHPTNTEAF

J: TRBJ2-7
V: TRBV4-3
CDR3: ASSQDVGAGEQY

J: TRBJ1-5
V: TRBV14
CDR3: ASSATGFNQPQH

J: TRBJ1-1
V: TRBV6-2/TRBV6-3
CDR3: ASSYWENTEAF

J: TRBJ2-7
V: TRBV6-1
CDR3: ASTPDLLGGEQY

J: TRBJ1-3
V: TRBV7-9
CDR3: ASSLVSPGNTIY

J: TRBJ2-7
V: TRBV29-1
CDR3: SVARGYFYEQY

J: TRBJ2-5
V: TRBV6-2/TRBV6-3
CDR3: ASSRRPPGQGSAAESQY

J: TRBJ2-7
V: TRBV11-2
CDR3: ASSLVGTNTEQY

J: TRBJ2-7
V: TRBV29-1
CDR3: SVDTGSTYEQY

J: TRBJ2-7
V: TRBV13
CDR3: ASGTGAGVYEQY

J: TRBJ2-7
V: TRBV4-3
CDR3: ASSQDPWGSYEQY

J: TRBJ2-7
V: TRBV4-1
CDR3: ASSQEVGGAYEQY

J: TRBJ2-6
V: TRBV10-3
CDR3: AISEFVRASGANVLT

J: TRBJ2-1
V: TRBV28
CDR3: ASSFFLAGVENEQF

J: TRBJ1-6
V: TRBV4-2
CDR3: ASSPPRGSYNSPLH

J: TRBJ2-5
V: TRBV4-1
CDR3: ASSQIRDKQTQY

J: TRBJ2-3
V: TRBV7-6
CDR3: ASSSGTTNTDTQY

J: TRBJ1-4
V: TRBV12-3/TRBV12-4
CDR3: ASTLGNSNEKLF

J: TRBJ2-2
V: TRBV10-3
CDR3: AISAALTNTGELF

J: TRBJ1-2
V: TRBV10-3
CDR3: AIPGQNYGYT

J: TRBJ2-4
V: TRBV6-2/TRBV6-3
CDR3: ASSATAKNIQY

J: TRBJ2-3
V: TRBV12-3/TRBV12-4
CDR3: ASSPRGTSRDTQY

J: TRBJ2-1
V: TRBV6-2/TRBV6-3
CDR3: ASSFPGLAGGHNEQF

J: TRBJ1-4
V: TRBV10-3
CDR3: AISESGLRDEKLF

J: TRBJ2-5
V: TRBV10-3
CDR3: AISAGQDQETQY

J: TRBJ1-2
V: TRBV19
CDR3: ASSIMLDSVAGYT